This paragraph covers one T cell receptor (beta chain) sequence. The clone's antigen remains unknown. Base quality data are lacking; no much larger clone is found one base away. CDR1 and CDR2 are read off the germline V gene (reference sequence) as DFQATT and SNEGSKA. The V end loses 6 bases and the J end loses 5 bases, and a stretch of 14 bases separates them. From the cysteine through the phenylalanine, the CDR3 covers 14 amino acids. CDR3 DNA only is kept here, 42 bases in frame from base 1. TCR beta repertoires were profiled from peripheral blood of roughly 13 young patients with multiple sclerosis to demonstrate the VDJtools post-analysis software. The multiple sclerosis patients were children and adolescents ranging in age from roughly 6 to 16 years. This specimen comes from a study of post-analysis software for immune sequencing data (dated by TCRdb to the mid-2010s). For the study in its entirety: Relapsing-remitting, secondary progressive and progressive-relapsing multiple sclerosis were recorded as disease courses, and subtype annotation was lacking for some patients. Patient repertoires were compared against roughly 10 previously published healthy control repertoires from donors aged about 6 to 26 years. A subset of samples was prepared in parallel using single-end sample barcoding, then pooled and co-amplified after Illumina adapter ligation. What the authors observed across the whole study: Significantly higher frequencies in patients than in controls were found for five or six TRBV segments, including TRBV5-6, TRBV5-1 and TRBV20-1. Direct clustering with F measure revealed strong co-clustering of samples prepared in the same batch, which led to a batch-effect correction. The control group was slightly older than the multiple sclerosis patient group. Significantly lower normalized Chao1 diversity was found in multiple sclerosis patients than in controls, suggesting substantial peripheral T-cell clonal expansion.

The library relied on PCR. Sequencing took place on an Illumina HiSeq 2500. To reduce PCR and sequencing biases, unique molecular identifiers were built into the TCR beta cDNA libraries. Roughly 500,000 cDNA molecules were obtained for every 1 to 10 million input T cells, so each molecule roughly corresponded to one T cell. The patient libraries were prepared and sequenced using the same protocol as the earlier healthy control dataset. Samples belonging to the same batch were prepared together, multiplexed and sequenced on a shared HiSeq lane. Turning to the authors' computational methods: MIGEC handled the raw barcoded reads, throwing out single-read molecular identifier groups before consensus assembly and CDR3 extraction. VDJtools was used for post-analysis of the clonotype tables, and diversity was normalized by down-sampling every dataset to the size of the smallest sample. To correct batch-related cross-sample contamination, repertoire overlap clustering matched CDR3 amino acid sequences but not nucleotide sequences. TCRdb reanalyzed the raw reads on its own, using fastp at Q25 for trimming and MiXCR for clone calling, and kept in-frame beta chains. Rows with one shared CDR3 protein collapse into an entry with the most common genes and DNA. TCRdb, rather than the study authors, made the V and J calls. The sample table records fewer than 600,000 distinct CDR3 sequences; roughly 46% of these occur just once. The ten biggest clones cover 9% to 14% of the sample.

The sample was blood. The source of this sequence is a girl aged 10 to 17 with multiple sclerosis. The rearranged segments are TRBV20-1 and TRBJ1-6; a tentative D call is TRBD1 (5 bases match). The CDR3 in this case is CSAWGRWNNSPLHF. The nucleotide sequence reads as follows: TGCAGTGCCTGGGGCAGGTGGAATAATTCACCCCTCCACTTT.